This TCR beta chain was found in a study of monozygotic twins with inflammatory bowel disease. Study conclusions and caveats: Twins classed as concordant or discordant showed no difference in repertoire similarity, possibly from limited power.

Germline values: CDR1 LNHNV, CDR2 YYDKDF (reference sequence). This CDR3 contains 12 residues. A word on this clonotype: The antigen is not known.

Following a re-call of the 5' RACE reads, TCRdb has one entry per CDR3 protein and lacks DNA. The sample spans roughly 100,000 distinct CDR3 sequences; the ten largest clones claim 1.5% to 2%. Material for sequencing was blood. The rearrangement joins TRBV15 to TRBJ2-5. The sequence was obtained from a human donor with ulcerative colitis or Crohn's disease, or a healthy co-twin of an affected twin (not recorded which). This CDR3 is CATSRAQETQYF.